One and the same sample provided the 8 T cell receptor beta chains below, sequenced in a study of blood T cell repertoires in COVID-19. Data came from immunoSEQ multiplex PCR; TCRdb stores just in-frame clones and leaves some out. The sample consists of 150,000 to 200,000 clones, approximately 90% of them appearing once. The sample taken for sequencing was peripheral blood. These receptors all come from a human donor in a cohort sampled during active COVID-19.

The chain links TRBV11-3 to TRBJ2-7; 7 bases map to TRBD2. Trimming removed 5 bases from V and 5 bases from J; junction bases left unmatched: 18. In germline, CDR1 is SGHNT, CDR2 YENEEA. The CDR3 runs 17 residues. The chain's CDR3 is CASSQKTWVLAADEQYF. CDR3 nucleotides: TGTGCCAGCAGCCAAAAAACGTGGGTCCTAGCGGCCGACGAGCAGTACTTC.

This chain uses TRBV6-5 with TRBJ1-1, with TRBD1 identical over 7 bases. The germline CDR1 and CDR2 sequences are MNHEY and SVGAGI. V was clipped by 6 bases and J by 5 bases; unmatched bases: 9. The CDR3 loop spans 14 amino acids. CDR3 residues: CASRDRQYMTEAFF. The CDR3 nucleotides are TGTGCCAGCAGGGACAGGCAATATATGACTGAAGCTTTCTTT.

The chain couples TRBV6-5 to TRBJ1-1; 7 bases match TRBD1. Germline values: CDR1 MNHEY, CDR2 SVGAGI. V was pared by 5 bases and J by 4 bases, with 7 bases of the junction left unmatched. This CDR3 is built from 14 residues. DNA of the CDR3: TGTGCCAGCAGTCCTACAGGGGCGGCCACTGAAGCTTTCTTT. Encoded protein: CASSPTGAATEAFF.

V and J are TRBV4-3 and TRBJ2-7; 7 bases are a match to TRBD2. J gave up 3 bases and V 3 bases, and 17 bases lay outside the gene matches. Germline V gene lookup returns CDR1 LGHNA and CDR2 YSLEER. The CDR3 consists of 18 residues. The CDR3, as DNA: TGCGCCAGCAGCCAGGATGTTCCCCAGCGGGGCTTTGACTACGAGCAGTACTTC. Amino acid sequence: CASSQDVPQRGFDYEQYF.

This clone was picked up one time. The rearrangement links TRBV20-1 to TRBJ1-2; D is unresolved. V lost 3 bases to trimming and J lost 7 bases, with 18 bases between them. This CDR3 is 14 amino acids long. Per the germline V gene, CDR1 is DFQATT and CDR2 is SNEGSKA (reference sequence). CDR3 in amino acids: CSASFLRGAAGYTF. DNA of the CDR3: TGCAGTGCTAGTTTCTTGCGGGGAGCGGCTGGCTACACCTTC.

This sequence joins TRBV4-1 and TRBJ1-1; TRBD1 matches 7 bases. After removal of 1 base from V and 3 bases from J, the junction contained 11 bases not matched to a gene. The CDR3 runs to 17 residues. The germline V gene encodes CDR1 MGHRA and CDR2 YSYEKL. The CDR3 nucleotides read TGCGCCAGCAGCCAAGGCGCTTTAGGACAGGACGACACTGAAGCTTTCTTT. Protein product: CASSQGALGQDDTEAFF.

This chain connects TRBV4-2 to TRBJ2-5; 7 bases are shared with TRBD2. J gave up 4 bases and V 2 bases, and 10 bases lay outside the gene matches. CDR1 and CDR2 (germline): LGHNA, YNFKEQ. The length of the CDR3 is 16 residues. The CDR3 here is CASSQQLALGGETQYF. CDR3 nucleotides: TGTGCCAGCAGCCAACAACTAGCGTTGGGGGGAGAGACCCAGTACTTC.

The chain recombines TRBV2 with TRBJ2-7; possible D gene TRBD1, 5 bases. V shed 6 bases and J shed 4 bases, with 7 bases lying between them. This CDR3 region has 11 residues. CDR1 and CDR2 from the germline V gene are SNHLY and FYNNEI. The CDR3 reads CASRGRYEQYF. CDR3 bases: TGTGCCAGCAGGGGGCGTTACGAGCAGTACTTC.